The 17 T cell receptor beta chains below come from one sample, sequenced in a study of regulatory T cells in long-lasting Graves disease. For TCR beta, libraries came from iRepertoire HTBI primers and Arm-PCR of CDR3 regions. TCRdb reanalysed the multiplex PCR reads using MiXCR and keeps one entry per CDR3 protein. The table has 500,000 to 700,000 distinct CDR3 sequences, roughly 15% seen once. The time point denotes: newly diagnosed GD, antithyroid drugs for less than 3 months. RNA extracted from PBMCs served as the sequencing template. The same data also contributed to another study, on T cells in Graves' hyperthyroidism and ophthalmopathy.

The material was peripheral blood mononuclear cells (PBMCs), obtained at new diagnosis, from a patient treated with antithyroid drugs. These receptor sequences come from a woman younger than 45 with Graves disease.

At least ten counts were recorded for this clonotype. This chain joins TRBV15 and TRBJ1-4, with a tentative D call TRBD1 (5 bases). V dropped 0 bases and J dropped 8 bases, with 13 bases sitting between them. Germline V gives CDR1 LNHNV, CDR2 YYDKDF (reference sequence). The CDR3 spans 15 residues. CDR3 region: CATSRDLGETEKLFF. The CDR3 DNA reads TGTGCCACCAGCAGAGATCTAGGGGAAACGGAAAAACTGTTTTTT.

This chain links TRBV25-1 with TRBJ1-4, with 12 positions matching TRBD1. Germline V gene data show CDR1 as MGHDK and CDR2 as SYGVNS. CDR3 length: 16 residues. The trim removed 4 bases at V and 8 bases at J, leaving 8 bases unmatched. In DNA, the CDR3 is TGTGCCAGCAGTGGGGGGACAGGGGGCCGGCCCGAAAAACTGTTTTTT. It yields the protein CASSGGTGGRPEKLFF.

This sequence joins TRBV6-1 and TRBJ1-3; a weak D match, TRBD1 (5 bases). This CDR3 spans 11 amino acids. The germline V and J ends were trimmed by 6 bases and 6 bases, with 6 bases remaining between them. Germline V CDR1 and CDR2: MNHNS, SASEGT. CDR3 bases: TGTGCCAGCAGGACAGCAAACACCATATATTTT. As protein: CASRTANTIYF.

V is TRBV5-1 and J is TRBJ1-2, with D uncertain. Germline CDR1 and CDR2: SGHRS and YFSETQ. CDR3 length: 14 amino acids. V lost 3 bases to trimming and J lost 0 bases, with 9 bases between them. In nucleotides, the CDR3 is TGCGCCAGCAGCTCCCCCGAGGCTAACTATGGCTACACCTTC. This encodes CASSSPEANYGYTF.

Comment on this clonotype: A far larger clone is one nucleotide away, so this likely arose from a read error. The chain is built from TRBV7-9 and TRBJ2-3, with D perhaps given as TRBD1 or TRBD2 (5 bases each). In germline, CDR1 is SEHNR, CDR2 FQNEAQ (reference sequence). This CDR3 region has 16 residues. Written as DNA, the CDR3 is TGTGCCAGCAGCTTAGTGTCCCGAGGGGTAATAGATACGCGGTATTTT. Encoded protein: CASSLVSRGVIDTRYF.

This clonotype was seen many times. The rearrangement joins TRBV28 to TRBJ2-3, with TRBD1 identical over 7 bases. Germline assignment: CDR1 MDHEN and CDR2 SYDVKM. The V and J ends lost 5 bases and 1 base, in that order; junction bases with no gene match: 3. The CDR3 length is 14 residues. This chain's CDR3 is CASSRGTGTDTQYF. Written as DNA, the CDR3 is TGTGCCAGCAGTAGGGGGACAGGCACAGATACGCAGTATTTT.

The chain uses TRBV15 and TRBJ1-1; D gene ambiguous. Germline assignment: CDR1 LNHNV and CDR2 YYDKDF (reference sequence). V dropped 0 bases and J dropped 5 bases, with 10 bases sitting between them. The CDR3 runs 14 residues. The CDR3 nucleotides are TGTGCCACCAGCAGAGATTTTTGGACGACTGAAGCTTTCTTT. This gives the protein CATSRDFWTTEAFF.

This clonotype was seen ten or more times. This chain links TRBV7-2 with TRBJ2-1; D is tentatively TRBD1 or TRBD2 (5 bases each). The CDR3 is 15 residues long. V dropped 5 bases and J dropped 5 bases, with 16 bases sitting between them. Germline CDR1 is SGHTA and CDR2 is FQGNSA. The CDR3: CASSRVRGYNNEQFF. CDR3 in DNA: TGTGCCAGCAGCCGGGTGAGGGGATACAACAATGAGCAGTTCTTC.

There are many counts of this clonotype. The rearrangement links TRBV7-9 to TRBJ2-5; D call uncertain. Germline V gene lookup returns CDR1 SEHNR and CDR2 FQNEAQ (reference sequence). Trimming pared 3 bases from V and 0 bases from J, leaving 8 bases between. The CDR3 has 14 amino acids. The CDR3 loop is CASSLGSYQETQYF. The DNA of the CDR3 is TGTGCCAGCAGCTTGGGCAGCTACCAAGAGACCCAGTACTTC.

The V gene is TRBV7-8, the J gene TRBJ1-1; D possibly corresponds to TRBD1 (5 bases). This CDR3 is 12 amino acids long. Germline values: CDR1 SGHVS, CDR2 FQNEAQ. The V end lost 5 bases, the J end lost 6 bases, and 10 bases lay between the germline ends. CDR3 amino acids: CASSRRDAEAFF. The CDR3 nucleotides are TGTGCCAGCAGCCGCAGGGACGCTGAAGCTTTCTTT.

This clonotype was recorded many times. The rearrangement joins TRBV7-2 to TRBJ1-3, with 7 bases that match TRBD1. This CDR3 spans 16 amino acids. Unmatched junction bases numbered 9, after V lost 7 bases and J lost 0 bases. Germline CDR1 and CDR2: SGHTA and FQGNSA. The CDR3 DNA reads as TGTGCCAGCAACACCGGGACAGCCTTCTCTGGAAACACCATATATTTT. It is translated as CASNTGTAFSGNTIYF.

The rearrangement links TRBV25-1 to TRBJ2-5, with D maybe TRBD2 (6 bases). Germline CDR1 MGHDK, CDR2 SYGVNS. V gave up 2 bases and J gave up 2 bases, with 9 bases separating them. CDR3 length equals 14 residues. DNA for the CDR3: TGTGCCAGCAGTGAAGTACGGGGGCAAGAGACCCAGTACTTC. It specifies CASSEVRGQETQYF. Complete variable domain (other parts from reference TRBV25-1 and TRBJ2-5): EADIYQTPRYLVIGTGKKITLECSQTMGHDKMYWYQQDPGMELHLIHYSYGVNSTEKGDLSSESTVSRIRTEHFPLTLESARPSHTSQYLCASSEVRGQETQYFGPGTRLLVL.

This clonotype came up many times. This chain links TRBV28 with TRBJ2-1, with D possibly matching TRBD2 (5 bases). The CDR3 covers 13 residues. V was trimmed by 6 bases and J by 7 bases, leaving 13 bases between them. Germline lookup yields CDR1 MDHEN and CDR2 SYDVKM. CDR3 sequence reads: CASSLIGRNEQFF. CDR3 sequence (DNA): TGTGCCAGCAGCTTAATTGGGAGAAATGAGCAGTTCTTC.

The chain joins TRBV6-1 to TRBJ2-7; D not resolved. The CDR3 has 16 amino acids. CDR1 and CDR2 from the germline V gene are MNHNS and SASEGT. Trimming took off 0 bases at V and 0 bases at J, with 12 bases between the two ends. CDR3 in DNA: TGTGCCAGCAGTGAAGCATGGGCTTACATCTCCTACGAGCAGTACTTC. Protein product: CASSEAWAYISYEQYF.

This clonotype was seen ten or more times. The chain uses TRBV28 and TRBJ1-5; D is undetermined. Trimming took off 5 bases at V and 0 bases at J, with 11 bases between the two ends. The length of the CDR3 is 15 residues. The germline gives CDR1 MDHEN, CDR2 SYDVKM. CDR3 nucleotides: TGTGCCAGCAGTCGGGCCTCGGGTAGCAATCAGCCCCAGCATTTT. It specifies CASSRASGSNQPQHF.

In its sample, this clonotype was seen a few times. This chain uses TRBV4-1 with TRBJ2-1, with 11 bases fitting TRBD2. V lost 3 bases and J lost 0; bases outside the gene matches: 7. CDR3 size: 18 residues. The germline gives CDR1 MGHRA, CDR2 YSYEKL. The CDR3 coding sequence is TGCGCCAGCAGCCACCCGGGACTAGCGGTGAGCTCCTACAATGAGCAGTTCTTC. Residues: CASSHPGLAVSSYNEQFF.

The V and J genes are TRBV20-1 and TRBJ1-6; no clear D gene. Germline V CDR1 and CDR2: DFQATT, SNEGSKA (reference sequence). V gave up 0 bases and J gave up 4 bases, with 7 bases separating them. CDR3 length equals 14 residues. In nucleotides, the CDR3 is TGCAGTGCTAGAGAGGGAGTTTATAATTCACCCCTCCACTTT. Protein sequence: CSAREGVYNSPLHF.